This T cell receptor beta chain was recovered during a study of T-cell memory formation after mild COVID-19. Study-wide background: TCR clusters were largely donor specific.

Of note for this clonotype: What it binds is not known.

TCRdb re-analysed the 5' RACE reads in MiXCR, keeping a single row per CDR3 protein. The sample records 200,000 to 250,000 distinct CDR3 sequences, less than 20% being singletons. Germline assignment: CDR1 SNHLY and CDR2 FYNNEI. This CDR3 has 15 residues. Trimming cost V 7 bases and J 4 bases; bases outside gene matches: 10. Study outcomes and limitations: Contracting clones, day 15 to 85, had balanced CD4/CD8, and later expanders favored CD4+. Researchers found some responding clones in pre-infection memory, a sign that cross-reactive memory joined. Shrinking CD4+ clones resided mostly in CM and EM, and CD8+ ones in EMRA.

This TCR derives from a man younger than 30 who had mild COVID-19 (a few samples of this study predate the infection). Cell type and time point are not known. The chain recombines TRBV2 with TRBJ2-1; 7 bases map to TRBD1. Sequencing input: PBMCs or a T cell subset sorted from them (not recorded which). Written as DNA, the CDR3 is TGTGCCAGCAAATTGGACAGGCTGTCTTACAATGAGCAGTTCTTC. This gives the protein CASKLDRLSYNEQFF.